Listed here are 17 T cell receptor beta chains from one sample, sequenced in a study of T cells in localized non-small cell lung cancer. Produced via immunoSEQ multiplex PCR; TCRdb's table is partial and in-frame only. The sample yields 130,000 or so clones, about 89% seen once. The sequencing here drew on peripheral blood, taken before any cancer treatment. The origin of the receptors is a female donor of 60 years or more with stage I lung adenocarcinoma.

V is TRBV11-2 and J is TRBJ2-1; tentative D call: TRBD2 (5 bases). The CDR3 covers 13 residues. Trimming removed 0 bases at V and 7 bases at J, with 7 bases between. Germline CDR1 and CDR2: SGHAT and FQNNGV. CDR3 protein: CASSLELVNEQFF. CDR3 nucleotides: TGTGCCAGCAGCTTAGAACTAGTTAATGAGCAGTTCTTC.

This clone was seen just once. V and J are TRBV5-1 and TRBJ1-1; TRBD1 might be the D (5 bases). This CDR3 has 15 residues. The ends were cut back, 4 bases at V and 3 bases at J, with 16 bases in the middle. Per germline, CDR1 SGHRS and CDR2 YFSETQ. CDR3 in DNA: TGCGCCAGCAGCCCCGTTCGTGGGGGGGACACTGAAGCTTTCTTT. Translating gives CASSPVRGGDTEAFF.

The chain employs TRBV5-6 and TRBJ2-7; perhaps TRBD2 as D (6 bases). The CDR3 contains 18 residues. Trimming left V 2 bases short and J 1 base short, with 22 bases between. From germline, CDR1 is SGHDT and CDR2 YYEEEE. The CDR3 DNA reads TGTGCCAGCAGCTTTCTTCTAGCGCAAAGTTCGAGGTCCTACGAGCAGTACTTC. Its protein product is CASSFLLAQSSRSYEQYF.

J is TRBJ2-7 and V is TRBV7-3; TRBD1 aligns across 11 bases. Germline V lookup: CDR1 SGHTA, CDR2 FQGTGA. With V trimmed by 5 bases and J by 0 bases, 9 bases remained unmatched. This CDR3 contains 17 residues. The CDR3 reads CASSPRDRGFGSYEQYF. The DNA of the CDR3 is TGTGCCAGCAGCCCGCGGGACAGGGGGTTTGGCTCCTACGAGCAGTACTTC.

V gene TRBV28 combines with J gene TRBJ2-1, with a tentative D call TRBD1 (6 bases). The length of the CDR3 is 14 residues. Trimming left V 4 bases short and J 9 bases short, with 16 bases between. Germline CDR1 is MDHEN and CDR2 is SYDVKM. The CDR3 nucleotides read TGTGCCAGCAGTTCCATACAGGGAATTACTGAGCAGTTCTTC. The encoded protein is CASSSIQGITEQFF.

The rearrangement uses TRBV5-1 and TRBJ2-3, with D maybe TRBD2 (6 bases). Between the trimmed V and J ends, which lost 0 bases and 2 bases, there was a span of 19 bases. Per the germline V gene, CDR1 is SGHRS and CDR2 is YFSETQ. The CDR3 has 18 residues. The CDR3 bases are TGCGCCAGCAGCTTGGCGCCGACTCATCGCGGGGCCACAGATACGCAGTATTTT. It encodes CASSLAPTHRGATDTQYF.

The V gene is TRBV11-2, the J gene TRBJ1-3; D is perhaps TRBD1 (6 bases). The CDR3 is 17 amino acids. Germline V CDR1 and CDR2: SGHAT, FQNNGV. Trimming took off 0 bases at V and 2 bases at J, with 14 bases between the two ends. This chain's CDR3 is CASSLDFGTLAGNTIYF. The CDR3 bases are TGTGCCAGCAGCTTAGATTTTGGGACATTAGCTGGAAACACCATATATTTT.

V gene TRBV29-1 combines with J gene TRBJ2-7; 10 nucleotides agree with TRBD2. Germline V gives CDR1 SQVTM, CDR2 ANQGSEA. V gave up 6 bases and J gave up 1 base; unmatched junction bases: 3. The CDR3 totals 13 residues. CDR3 sequence reads: CSVPSGSSYEQYF. The CDR3 DNA sequence: TGCAGCGTGCCTAGCGGGAGTTCCTACGAGCAGTACTTC.

The V call is TRBV10-3, the J call TRBJ1-6; D remains ambiguous. V was clipped by 9 bases and J by 6 bases, with 12 bases between them. CDR1 and CDR2 (germline): ENHRY, SYGVKD. This CDR3 spans 13 amino acids. The CDR3 region is CAIRRLGNSPLHF. For the CDR3, the DNA is TGTGCCATTAGGCGTTTAGGTAATTCACCCCTCCACTTT.

Only one count was recorded for this clone. The chain has TRBV28 and TRBJ2-7, with D hard to call. From germline, CDR1 is MDHEN and CDR2 SYDVKM. The CDR3 has 14 amino acids. V gave up 6 bases and J gave up 2 bases, with 14 bases separating them. The CDR3 spells CASSLPSAPYEQYF. As DNA, the CDR3 is TGTGCCAGCAGCCTCCCCTCGGCGCCCTACGAGCAGTACTTC. The full variable domain, with the rest looked up from reference TRBV28 and TRBJ2-7, is DVKVTQSSRYLVKRTGEKVFLECVQDMDHENMFWYRQDPGLGLRLIYFSYDVKMKEKGDIPEGYSVSREKKERFSLILESASTNQTSMYLCASSLPSAPYEQYFGPGTRLTVT.

The chain carries TRBV7-8 and TRBJ1-1; D is undetermined. This CDR3 has 15 amino acids. Per the germline V gene, CDR1 is SGHVS and CDR2 is FQNEAQ. Trimming removed 1 base from V and 9 bases from J, with 18 bases in between. The CDR3, as DNA: TGTGCCAGCAGCTTAGTCCTGGGAATGTTCATTAAAGCTTTCTTT. This codes for CASSLVLGMFIKAFF.

The genes are TRBV19 and TRBJ1-5, with 7 bases matching TRBD1. Germline loops: CDR1 LNHDA, CDR2 SQIVND (reference sequence). After removal of 5 bases from V and 5 bases from J, the junction contained 6 bases not matched to a gene. The CDR3 has 14 residues. The CDR3 protein is CASSRTGADQPQHF. The CDR3 DNA reads TGTGCCAGTAGTCGGACAGGAGCTGATCAGCCCCAGCATTTT.

The J gene is TRBJ2-1, the V gene TRBV5-1, with 12 bases lining up with TRBD2. The CDR3 extends over 15 amino acids. Germline CDR1 SGHRS, CDR2 YFSETQ. With V trimmed by 4 bases and J by 4 bases, 3 bases remained unmatched. CDR3 residues: CASSPLAGGYNEQFF. The CDR3 DNA is TGCGCCAGCAGCCCGCTAGCGGGAGGGTACAATGAGCAGTTCTTC.

Note on this clone: One end of the junction does not line up with germline, which may come from a read error. The chain has TRBV30 and TRBJ2-1; 7 nucleotides agree with TRBD2. The CDR3 consists of 14 residues. Germline lookup yields CDR1 GTSNPN and CDR2 SVGIG (reference sequence). CDR3 sequence reads: CARSVGQGGDEQFF. CDR3 DNA sequence: TGTGCCCGGAGTGTCGGTCAGGGAGGGGATGAGCAGTTCTTC.

V usage is TRBV5-1 and J usage is TRBJ1-5; D not resolved. This CDR3 region has 13 residues. Germline loops: CDR1 SGHRS, CDR2 YFSETQ. V dropped 0 bases and J dropped 6 bases, with 7 bases sitting between them. CDR3 residues: CASSLEGLQPQHF. The DNA of the CDR3 is TGCGCCAGCAGCTTGGAAGGGCTTCAGCCCCAGCATTTT.

The genes are TRBV6-4 and TRBJ2-1; TRBD2 aligns across 7 bases. Trimming took 4 bases from V and 11 from J; bases not matched to a gene: 5. The CDR3 spans 12 residues. Looked up from germline, CDR1 is MRHNA and CDR2 is SNTAGT. The CDR3 spells CASSVTSLKQFF. The DNA for the CDR3 is TGTGCCAGCAGTGTGACTAGCCTCAAGCAGTTCTTC.

This clone was counted ten times or more. This specimen includes other DNA sequences encoding the same CDR3. This chain links TRBV5-4 with TRBJ2-7, with unresolved D. Germline loops: CDR1 SGHNT, CDR2 YYREEE (reference sequence). CDR3 length: 12 amino acids. The V and J ends lost 1 base and 5 bases respectively, with 7 bases between them. The CDR3 bases are TGTGCCAGCAGCTTGTTACGGGACGAGCAGTACTTC. Its translation is CASSLLRDEQYF.